The clone carrying this T cell receptor (beta chain) was detected only a few times. Its antigen remains unknown. This specimen belongs to a study of T cells after yellow fever vaccination. Whole-study findings and limits: A weaker secondary response peaked on day 5, the primary on day 15. The booster saw the reappearance of most primary-vaccination clones (around 96% CD4, around 90% CD8).

The CDR3 sequence is 14 residues long. V gave up 5 bases and J gave up 7 bases; unmatched junction bases: 5. Making TCR cDNA involved 5'RACE template switching, which added UMIs and a universal primer site. TCRdb re-called the 5' RACE reads with MiXCR, one entry per CDR3 protein. Of more than 450,000 distinct CDR3 sequences detected, about a fifth appear once; the ten largest clones hold 16%. The chain carries TRBV12-3 or TRBV12-4 and TRBJ2-1; the match to TRBD2 covers 10 bases. The clonotype comes from a young man who received the YFV17D yellow fever vaccine. The material sequenced was PBMCs, taken roughly 20 days after the first yellow fever vaccination. The CDR3 region is CASSQGLAVNEQFF. Here the CDR3 DNA reads TGTGCCAGCAGTCAAGGACTAGCGGTAAATGAGCAGTTCTTC.